Described below is a single TCR beta chain sequence and its context. Its antigen has not been determined. Per-base quality was not reported, and no clone a single base away is much larger than it. A MiSeq instrument was used for deep resolution sequencing, which targeted depths ranging from 1 in 1 million up to 1 in 200,000 T cells, with coverage averaging 10x for each clonotype. The immunoSEQ hsTCRB Kit was used to generate the TCR beta libraries. In the source study's methods: Data were analyzed with ImmunoSEQ Data Assistant and ImmunoSEQ Analyzer, with V, D and J genes assigned per IMGT definitions. Clonality was computed as one minus normalized Shannon entropy of productive rearrangement frequencies, ranging from 0 to 1. Public clonotype analysis was restricted to overrepresented clonotypes comprising at least 0.05% of each patient's repertoire. Repertoires from approximately 13 age-matched healthy donors in immuneACCESS were used as clonality controls. In TCRdb, the immuneACCESS table is reduced to in-frame sequences with V and J assigned. These tables do not hold every clone; where another copy was compared, an unresolved V gene accounts for under half, and the others remain unexplained. That table supplies the V and J calls and clone size; D and trimming were determined from the DNA. The sample yields 50,000 or so clones; 57% were counted once. The ten largest clones add up to around a quarter of the sample.

The sample's time point label is to be understood as: around 25 months on ibrutinib. For TCR beta library preparation, about 2 micrograms of genomic DNA was extracted from cryopreserved PBMCs. Longitudinal blood samples from CLL patients on ibrutinib monotherapy were analyzed using high-throughput TCR beta sequencing. The patients took part in an open-label, single-center phase 2 trial of ibrutinib monotherapy. As encoded in the germline V gene, CDR1 is SNHLY while CDR2 is FYNNEI. Here V drops 4 bases and J drops 2 bases, and the junction holds 2 bases not matched to any gene. The CDR3 has 13 amino acids, counting the end cysteine and phenylalanine. Just CDR3 DNA is preserved here, 39 bases in frame from base 1. These data are taken from a study of cytotoxic CD8 clonotypes in ibrutinib-treated CLL (dated by TCRdb to the early 2020s). With regard to the full study: The cohort was composed of around twelve relapsed/refractory and fewer than 16 treatment-naive patients; IGHV unmutated status was identified in 17 patients. All remission and progressive disease samples were collected while patients were still receiving ibrutinib. Samples averaged roughly 280,000 productive templates and just under 95,000 productive rearrangements. Response samples were taken after a median of roughly eleven months on treatment, ranging from roughly 6 to 36 months. Partial responses were observed in approximately 24 patients and complete responses in 2; after a median follow-up of around 64 months, remission was maintained in 15 or so patients and progression was observed in approximately 12. Longitudinal samples were available for about 30% of the 86 trial participants. Cryopreserved peripheral blood mononuclear cells were obtained before treatment, at response, and at either sustained remission or disease progression. General conclusions and limits of the study: Sampling times were not matched between sustained-remission and progressing patients, and lymph node repertoires were not studied. At baseline, clonality was higher than in age-matched healthy donors and showed a strong correlation with circulating CD8+ T-cell counts. Public clonotypes were rare and either shrank or stayed stable during treatment, and the rise in clonality at ibrutinib response reflected expansion of private clonotypes. An increase in clonality was observed at ibrutinib response, with clonality remaining stable during sustained remission and falling back toward baseline at progression.

Sample: PBMCs, taken after 24 months of ibrutinib treatment. This TCR came from a human donor with chronic lymphocytic leukemia. The V and J genes are TRBV2 and TRBJ2-7; 7 nucleotides in the junction match TRBD1. The CDR3 region reads CASSGGQTYEQYF. The DNA sequence reads TGTGCCAGCAGTGGGGGACAGACCTACGAGCAGTACTTC.